These T cell receptor beta chains were read from a single sample in a study of OX40 agonist ivuxolimab in advanced cancers. Sequenced by immunoSEQ multiplex PCR; TCRdb stores in-frame clones only, minus some. The table shows 40,000 to 60,000 clones, with roughly 78% occurring only once. The input for sequencing was CD4+ or CD8+ T cells sorted from blood, taken in a trial of the OX40 agonist ivuxolimab. The receptors originated from an adult with an advanced solid tumor such as melanoma, head and neck, liver or kidney cancer. CDR3s include the opening cysteine and the closing phenylalanine or tryptophan. Fields, in order: J gene, V gene, clone size, D gene, CDR3 DNA, CDR3 protein. D genes are given only for firm matches. Not every row has a clone size; where given, it reads once, few, many or a size class.

J: TRBJ2-1; V: TRBV5-1; size: -; D: -; DNA: TGCGCCAGCAGCTTGGGACGTGGGGTTCGTAACGAGCAGTTCTTC; CDR3: CASSLGRGVRNEQFF
J: TRBJ2-1; V: TRBV7-3; size: few; D: TRBD2; DNA: TGTGCCAGCAGCTTCGCGGGAGGGTGGAGTGAGCAGTTCTTC; CDR3: CASSFAGGWSEQFF
J: TRBJ2-1; V: TRBV2; size: few; D: -; DNA: TGTGCCAGCATCATGCACCAAAAGGGTGAGCAGTTCTTC; CDR3: CASIMHQKGEQFF
J: TRBJ2-3; V: TRBV11-1; size: -; D: -; DNA: TGTGCCAGCAGCCCAGACGTTGGGGGGTCGTACACAGATACGCAGTATTTT; CDR3: CASSPDVGGSYTDTQYF
J: TRBJ2-7; V: TRBV27; size: -; D: TRBD1; DNA: TGTGCCAGCAGTTTACTTAAAGCCGGGACAGGGGTCTACGAGCAGTACTTC; CDR3: CASSLLKAGTGVYEQYF
J: TRBJ2-3; V: TRBV7-2; size: -; D: TRBD2; DNA: TGTGCCAGCAGCCCGAGAGGGCTAGCGGACACAGATACGCAGTATTTT; CDR3: CASSPRGLADTDTQYF
J: TRBJ2-3; V: TRBV5-6; size: few; D: -; DNA: TGTGCCAGCAGCGCCGCTCCTTTAGCGCTAGCAACAGATACGCAGTATTTT; CDR3: CASSAAPLALATDTQYF
J: TRBJ2-7; V: TRBV5-1; size: -; D: TRBD2; DNA: TGCGCCAGCAGCTTAGCGGGGGGCTTCCTCTACGAGCAGTACTTC; CDR3: CASSLAGGFLYEQYF
J: TRBJ1-2; V: TRBV19; size: few; D: -; DNA: TGTGCCAGTAGTATGAGGGGGAATATTAATGGCTACACCTTC; CDR3: CASSMRGNINGYTF
J: TRBJ1-2; V: TRBV19; size: -; D: TRBD1; DNA: TGTGCCACCAAATCTGGACAGGGAAGCTATGGCTACACCTTC; CDR3: CATKSGQGSYGYTF
J: TRBJ2-7; V: TRBV30; size: -; D: TRBD1; DNA: TGTGCCTGTAGAATGGGACAGGGGGGAGGCGAGCAGTACTTC; CDR3: CACRMGQGGGEQYF
J: TRBJ2-3; V: TRBV19; size: -; D: -; DNA: TGTGCCAGTAGTGGGACGGGGACCCCAGATACGCAGTATTTT; CDR3: CASSGTGTPDTQYF
J: TRBJ1-5; V: TRBV12-5; size: -; D: -; DNA: TGTGCTAGTGGTTTGGTACCGGGCAGGCTTAGCAATCAGCCCCAGCATTTT; CDR3: CASGLVPGRLSNQPQHF
J: TRBJ2-7; V: TRBV7-9; size: -; D: TRBD1; DNA: TGTGCCAGCAGCCCGGTGGGGACAGTCTACGAGCAGTACTTC; CDR3: CASSPVGTVYEQYF
J: TRBJ1-1; V: TRBV29-1; size: -; D: -; DNA: TGCAGCGGAAGCGTTGGCACTGAAGCTTTCTTT; CDR3: CSGSVGTEAFF
J: TRBJ1-2; V: TRBV19; size: -; D: TRBD1; DNA: TGTGCCAGTAGTGTGGACAGGACCTATGGCTACACCTTC; CDR3: CASSVDRTYGYTF
J: TRBJ2-3; V: TRBV19; size: few; D: TRBD1; DNA: TGTGCCAGTAGTATGACCCGTCAGGGGGCAGATACGCAGTATTTT; CDR3: CASSMTRQGADTQYF
J: TRBJ2-3; V: TRBV7-6; size: -; D: TRBD2; DNA: TGTGCCAGCAGCCCTGGCGGCGGGGGGGCCTTAGGAAGCACAGATACGCAGTATTTT; CDR3: CASSPGGGGALGSTDTQYF
J: TRBJ2-5; V: TRBV7-2; size: few; D: TRBD2; DNA: TGTGCCAGCAGCTTAGGTGGACTAGCAGGGATAAGCGAGACCCAGTACTTC; CDR3: CASSLGGLAGISETQYF
J: TRBJ2-7; V: TRBV10-3; size: once; D: TRBD2; DNA: TGTGCCAGCGCTAGCGGAGCCTACGAGCAGTACTTC; CDR3: CASASGAYEQYF
J: TRBJ2-7; V: TRBV7-9; size: -; D: -; DNA: TGTGCCAGCAGCTTCAATCGACATACCAACGAGCAGTACTTC; CDR3: CASSFNRHTNEQYF
J: TRBJ1-2; V: TRBV9; size: -; D: TRBD1; DNA: TGTGCCAGCGGCGTAGGGGGGACAGAATATGGCTACACCTTC; CDR3: CASGVGGTEYGYTF
J: TRBJ2-7; V: TRBV5-1; size: -; D: -; DNA: TGCGCCAGCAGAACAGGTGAGGGCTACGAGCAGTACTTC; CDR3: CASRTGEGYEQYF
J: TRBJ1-3; V: TRBV6-9; size: -; D: TRBD1; DNA: TGTGCCAGCAGCACAGGGGCGTCGGGAAACACCATATATTTT; CDR3: CASSTGASGNTIYF
J: TRBJ1-5; V: TRBV30; size: -; D: -; DNA: TGTGCCTGGAGTTTCGCGACGGGCAATCAGCCCCAGCATTTT; CDR3: CAWSFATGNQPQHF
J: TRBJ2-1; V: TRBV4-2; size: medium-sized; D: TRBD2; DNA: TGTGCCAGCAACCTTGCCGGGACTAGTGGCTATGAGCAGTTCTTC; CDR3: CASNLAGTSGYEQFF
J: TRBJ2-4; V: TRBV7-3; size: -; D: -; DNA: TGTGCCAGCAGCTGGTCGGGACCCGAAAACATTCAGTACTTC; CDR3: CASSWSGPENIQYF
J: TRBJ1-2; V: TRBV19; size: -; D: -; DNA: TGTGCCTCAAACCCCAGAGGGGCTCCTGGCTACACCTTC; CDR3: CASNPRGAPGYTF
J: TRBJ2-3; V: TRBV5-1; size: -; D: TRBD1; DNA: TGCGCCAGCAGCCCCGGGACAGCTCGCACAGATACGCAGTATTTT; CDR3: CASSPGTARTDTQYF
J: TRBJ2-3; V: TRBV9; size: -; D: TRBD2; DNA: TGTGCCAGCAGCGTAGCGGGGGGGAGCACAGATACGCAGTATTTT; CDR3: CASSVAGGSTDTQYF
J: TRBJ2-7; V: TRBV29-1; size: -; D: TRBD2; DNA: TGCAGCGTGGGACTAGCGGGGAGATATTCCTACGAGCAGTACTTC; CDR3: CSVGLAGRYSYEQYF
J: TRBJ2-7; V: TRBV5-5; size: -; D: -; DNA: TGTGCCAGCAGCTTGGTAATGTCAGCCTACGAGCAGTACTTC; CDR3: CASSLVMSAYEQYF
J: TRBJ2-7; V: TRBV9; size: -; D: -; DNA: TGTGCCAGCAGCCCACGAGGGGCGGGCTTCTCCTACGAGCAGTACTTC; CDR3: CASSPRGAGFSYEQYF
J: TRBJ2-7; V: TRBV9; size: once; D: TRBD2; DNA: TGTGCCAGCAGCCCCGGAAGCGGGAGAAGCGAGCAGTACTTC; CDR3: CASSPGSGRSEQYF
J: TRBJ1-1; V: TRBV29-1; size: -; D: -; DNA: TGCAGCGTTGCAGGGGCGGTGAACACTGAAGCTTTCTTT; CDR3: CSVAGAVNTEAFF
J: TRBJ2-2; V: TRBV5-1; size: few; D: -; DNA: TGCGCCAGCAGTCAGGGTAGCACCGGGGAGCTGTTTTTT; CDR3: CASSQGSTGELFF
J: TRBJ2-7; V: TRBV11-2; size: -; D: -; DNA: TGTGCCAGCAGCCCCCTCTACGAGCAGTACTTC; CDR3: CASSPLYEQYF
J: TRBJ1-3; V: TRBV7-3; size: -; D: -; DNA: TGTGCCAGCAGCGTACAGGCGGGGGCTGGAAACACCATATATTTT; CDR3: CASSVQAGAGNTIYF
J: TRBJ2-4; V: TRBV10-1; size: -; D: TRBD1; DNA: TGCGCCAGCAGAAACCGGGACAGGGGTCGCCTGCGGGTAAACATTCAGTACTTC; CDR3: CASRNRDRGRLRVNIQYF
J: TRBJ2-3; V: TRBV7-9; size: -; D: -; DNA: TGTGCCAGCAGCTTATCGGGTCGCACAGATACGCAGTATTTT; CDR3: CASSLSGRTDTQYF
J: TRBJ1-2; V: TRBV5-1; size: -; D: TRBD1; DNA: TGCGCCAGCAGCTTGGGGGACAGGGAAAATTATGGCTACACCTTC; CDR3: CASSLGDRENYGYTF
J: TRBJ1-2; V: TRBV5-1; size: -; D: -; DNA: TGCGCCAGCAGCTTGGACGTGGGTGGCTACACCTTC; CDR3: CASSLDVGGYTF
J: TRBJ2-1; V: TRBV6-5; size: -; D: -; DNA: TGTGCCAGCAGCCCCGGGAGATATGAGCAGTTCTTC; CDR3: CASSPGRYEQFF
J: TRBJ2-1; V: TRBV29-1; size: -; D: -; DNA: TGCAGCCCGGTTATTCCCTCCTACAATGAGCAGTTCTTC; CDR3: CSPVIPSYNEQFF
J: TRBJ2-2; V: TRBV10-3; size: -; D: TRBD1; DNA: TGTGCCATCTCCCGGGACAGGGAGGCGAACACCGGGGAGCTGTTTTTT; CDR3: CAISRDREANTGELFF
J: TRBJ2-5; V: TRBV7-6; size: -; D: -; DNA: TGTGCCAGCAGCTTAACCGGAGCCCCGGGGACCCAGTACTTC; CDR3: CASSLTGAPGTQYF